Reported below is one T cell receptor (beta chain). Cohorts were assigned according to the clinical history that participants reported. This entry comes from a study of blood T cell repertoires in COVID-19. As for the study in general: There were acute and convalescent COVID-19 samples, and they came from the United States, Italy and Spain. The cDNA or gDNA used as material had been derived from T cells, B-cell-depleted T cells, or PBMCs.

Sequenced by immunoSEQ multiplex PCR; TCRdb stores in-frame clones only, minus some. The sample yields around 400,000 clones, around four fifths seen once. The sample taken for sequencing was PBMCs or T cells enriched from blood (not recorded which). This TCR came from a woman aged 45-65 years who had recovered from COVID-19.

The CDR3 reads CASSPGHQMGDIQYF. CDR3 DNA sequence: TGTGCCAGCAGTCCGGGCCATCAGATGGGAGACATTCAGTACTTC. This chain connects TRBV9 to TRBJ2-4, with D maybe TRBD2 (5 bases). This CDR3 has 15 residues. The germline V gene has CDR1 SGDLS and CDR2 YYNGEE. With 5 bases removed from V and 8 bases from J, the gap between germline ends came to 20 bases.